This T cell receptor (beta chain) was recorded in a study of CD8+ T cells in alopecia areata. RNA, once extracted, was reverse transcribed into cDNA for use as the sequencing template. The table came from immunoSEQ multiplex PCR; TCRdb's copy has only in-frame clones and leaves some out. The data hold about 140,000 clones, with roughly 50% observed a single time. General observations from the study: In scalp samples, resident alphabeta T cells of normal skin are also sequenced.

Comment on this clone: The antigen is undetermined.

This TCR was sampled from a human donor in good health. Source material: CD4+ T cells sorted from blood.

CDR3 nucleotide sequence: TGCGCCAGCAGTCAACCAGGCAGCGGGACCCAGTACTTC. Translation gives CASSQPGSGTQYF. The V call is TRBV23-1, the J call TRBJ2-5, with D maybe TRBD2 (5 bases). TRBV23-1 is annotated as an ORF whose role is uncertain. The length of the CDR3 is 13 residues. Trimming cost V 2 bases and J 7 bases, with 11 bases left between them.